The clone carrying this TCR beta chain has ten or more counts. The sample originates from a study of regulatory T cells in long-lasting Graves disease. Deletions cut 6 bases from V and 4 bases from J, with 12 bases between. Germline V gives CDR1 DFQATT, CDR2 SNEGSKA (reference sequence). This CDR3 spans 12 amino acids. This sample's time point: persistent/refractory GD, antithyroid drugs over 5 years with positive TRAb. The TCR library was made from RNA that had been extracted from PBMCs in TRIzol. Those enrolled as patients came out of an endocrinology department in Xi'an, China. Construction of TCR beta libraries relied on iRepertoire HTBI primers and on Arm-PCR targeting CDR3 regions. In TCRdb, the multiplex PCR reads were re-called with MiXCR into one record per CDR3 protein. Here the sample spans fewer than 550,000 distinct CDR3 sequences, under 25% being singletons.

The receptor's source is a female donor with Graves disease. The chain couples TRBV20-1 to TRBJ1-2; D call uncertain. The source material was peripheral blood mononuclear cells (PBMCs), sampled when the disease was refractory, from a patient treated with antithyroid drugs. Here the CDR3 DNA reads TGCAGTGCAGAGGTGGAGGTCTATGGCTACACCTTC. Protein product: CSAEVEVYGYTF.